The subject of this entry is one T cell receptor beta chain. The CDR3 is 15 residues long. CDR1 MGHDK and CDR2 SYGVNS come from the germline V gene. V was cut by 2 bases and J by 3 bases, with 13 bases left in between. Investigators profiled TCR beta VDJ and CDR3 from genomic DNA template. From the reads, TCRdb called clonotypes with MiXCR, one entry per CDR3 protein. The sample records 50,000 or so distinct CDR3 sequences, roughly 60% being singletons. All sequencing subjects had displayed CD8+CD57+ cell expansion on flow cytometry. This record comes from a study of CD8+CD57+ T cells in acquired aplastic anemia.

This receptor was identified in a human donor with aplastic anemia. This sequence joins TRBV25-1 and TRBJ1-1; possibly TRBD1 for D (6 bases). The sequenced material came from sorted CD4+, CD8+, or CD8+CD57+ T cells (not recorded which) from PBMCs. The CDR3 nucleotides are TGTGCCAGCAGTGAAAGTGGGGAGGGGGACACTGAAGCTTTCTTT. Translation: CASSESGEGDTEAFF. The whole variable domain, remainder taken from reference TRBV25-1 and TRBJ1-1, is EADIYQTPRYLVIGTGKKITLECSQTMGHDKMYWYQQDPGMELHLIHYSYGVNSTEKGDLSSESTVSRIRTEHFPLTLESARPSHTSQYLCASSESGEGDTEAFFGQGTRLTVV.